This T cell receptor beta chain was found in a study of cytomegalovirus exposure and HLA in healthy donors. Study summary: Out of 150 million to 200 million T cells, an earlier analysis found some 120 million unique TCR beta sequences in total.

This clone appeared a few times. V was shortened by 3 bases and J by 8 bases, with 19 bases between the two germline ends. The CDR3 has 14 amino acids. CDR1 and CDR2 (germline): SQVTM, ANQGSEA. A multiplex PCR was run with 60 Vbeta primers and 13 Jbeta primers. Data came from immunoSEQ multiplex PCR; TCRdb stores just in-frame clones and leaves some out. Of 150,000 to 200,000 clones in the sample, just under 80% were seen once. The material sequenced was PBMCs. This receptor was obtained from a woman in her 30s in good health and CMV-seropositive. J is TRBJ1-2 and V is TRBV29-1, with D uncertain. CDR3 region: CSVDSPERAGGYTF. CDR3 coding DNA: TGCAGCGTTGATTCTCCAGAGCGGGCCGGGGGCTACACCTTC.